A selection of T cell receptor beta chains follows, all from one sample in a study of shared T cell receptors in the human thymus. Produced via immunoSEQ multiplex PCR; TCRdb's table is partial and in-frame only. The table includes about 380,000 clones, more than 85% detected once. Sequencing was carried out using thymocytes. The receptors stem from a human donor. The CDR3 runs from the conserved cysteine through the conserved F or W.

CDR3 protein: CASSQARSADSTDTQYF
V gene: TRBV4-3

CDR3 protein: CASSYSRGGDSYEQYF
V gene: TRBV6-5

CDR3 protein: CASSEGDDYDEAFF
V gene: TRBV2

CDR3 protein: CACGAGDGDTQYF
V gene: TRBV19

CDR3 protein: CATSSRRQSPGAGDEQYF
V gene: TRBV15

CDR3 protein: CASRPTRRLNTEAFF
V gene: TRBV27

CDR3 protein: CASYPRGRGHEQFF
V gene: TRBV28

CDR3 protein: CASSIGTGGGEQFF
V gene: TRBV19

CDR3 protein: CATWGGLAAKPVSYEQYF
V gene: TRBV2

CDR3 protein: CSVERGRGYNEQFF
V gene: TRBV29-1

CDR3 protein: CASGVGPQNGYTF
V gene: TRBV6-5

CDR3 protein: CASTPSGRNTEAFF
V gene: TRBV6-5

CDR3 protein: CASSSPTVGYMNTEAFF
V gene: TRBV13

CDR3 protein: CASSPPWGSSYNEQFF
V gene: TRBV7-2

CDR3 protein: CASSLVPGVSTDTQYF
V gene: TRBV5-1